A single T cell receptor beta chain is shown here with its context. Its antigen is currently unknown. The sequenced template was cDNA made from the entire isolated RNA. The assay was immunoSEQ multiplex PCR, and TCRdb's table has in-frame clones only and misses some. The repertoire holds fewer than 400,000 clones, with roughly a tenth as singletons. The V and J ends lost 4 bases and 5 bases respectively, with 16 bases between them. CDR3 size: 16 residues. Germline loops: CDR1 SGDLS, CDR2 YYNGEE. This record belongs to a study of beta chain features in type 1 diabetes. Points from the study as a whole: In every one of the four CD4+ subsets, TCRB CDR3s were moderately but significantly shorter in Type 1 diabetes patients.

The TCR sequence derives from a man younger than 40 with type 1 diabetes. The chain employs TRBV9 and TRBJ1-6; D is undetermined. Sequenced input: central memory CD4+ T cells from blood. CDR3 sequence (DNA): TGTGCCAGCAGCTCTGCCGTGGGCGCGAATAATTCACCCCTCCACTTT. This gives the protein CASSSAVGANNSPLHF.